The text below deals with one TCR beta chain. Original analysis: Reference gene primer amplification gave estimated nucleated cell counts. Profiled with immunoSEQ multiplex PCR; TCRdb holds only in-frame clones, not every one. The DNA was the basis for D and trimming; V, J and clone size are from that table. The table shows tens of thousands of clones, with roughly nine tenths occurring only once. The data derive from a study of blood T cell repertoires in COVID-19. The wider study: The study drew acute and convalescent COVID-19 samples from the United States, Italy and Spain.

The TCR comes from a man aged 55 to 70 with acute or convalescent COVID-19. Input material: peripheral blood.

CDR3 residues: CASSLGPGQELFF. The CDR3 DNA reads as TGTGCCAGCAGCTTGGGCCCGGGACAGGAGTTGTTCTTC. The V and J genes are TRBV7-8 and TRBJ2-1; 8 bases match TRBD1. CDR1 is SGHVS, CDR2 FQNEAQ, per germline. The CDR3 covers 13 residues. Trimming took 3 bases from V and 15 from J; bases not matched to a gene: 10.